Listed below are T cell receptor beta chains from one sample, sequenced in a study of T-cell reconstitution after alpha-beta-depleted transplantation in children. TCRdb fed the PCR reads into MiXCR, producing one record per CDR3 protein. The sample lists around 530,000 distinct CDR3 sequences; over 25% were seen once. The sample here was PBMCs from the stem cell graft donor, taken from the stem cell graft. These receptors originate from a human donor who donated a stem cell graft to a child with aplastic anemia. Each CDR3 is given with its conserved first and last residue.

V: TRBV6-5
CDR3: CASSSRETDTEPFF

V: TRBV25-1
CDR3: CASRNFRDSEAFF

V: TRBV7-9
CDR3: CASTGESYNSPLHF

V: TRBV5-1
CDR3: CASSLRGQSNYGYTF

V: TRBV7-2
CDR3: CASSLGGSGLVNNEQFF

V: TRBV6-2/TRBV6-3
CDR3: CASSYVGGLGGAENEAFF

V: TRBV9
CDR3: CASSHPGTGDEQYF

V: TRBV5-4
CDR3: CASSPQPGDIQYF

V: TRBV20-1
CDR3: CSAWTGGTEAFF

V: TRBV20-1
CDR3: CSAHREQETQYF

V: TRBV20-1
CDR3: CSASPGTSGRDPTDTQYF

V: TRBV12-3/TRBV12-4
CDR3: CASSVSTQYF

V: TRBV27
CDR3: CASSLPESGELFF

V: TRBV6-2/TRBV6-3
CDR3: CASAPGTQQFF

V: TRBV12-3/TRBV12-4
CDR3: CASSREAGETQYF

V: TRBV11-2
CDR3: CASSRVAGAYNEQFF

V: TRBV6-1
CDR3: CASRPVGITGANVLTF

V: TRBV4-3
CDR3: CASSQEWIMNTEAFF

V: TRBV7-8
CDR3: CASSSKIYEQFF

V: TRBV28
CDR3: CASRPVYNSPLHF

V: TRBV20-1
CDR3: CSAREGSSSGNTIYF

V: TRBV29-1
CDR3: CSVEEEYNEQFF

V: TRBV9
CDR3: CASSVEWGSQETQYF